A single sample gave rise to the 13 T cell receptor beta chains below, sequenced in a study of CD8 T cells in Susac syndrome. With random hexamers, reverse transcription was performed on about 0.5 to 1 ug of RNA. Using its own MiXCR run on the immunoSEQ multiplex PCR reads, TCRdb lists one record per CDR3 protein. The data hold 200,000 to 250,000 distinct CDR3 sequences, with 94% observed a single time. The sequenced sample consisted of CD4+ T cells from PBMCs. The receptors were sampled from a human donor with Susac syndrome.

CDR3 region: CASSESERTGTYEQYF. CDR3 coding DNA: TGTGCCAGCAGTGAAAGTGAAAGGACAGGGACCTACGAGCAGTACTTC. V is TRBV25-1 and J is TRBJ2-7; TRBD1 aligns across 8 bases. The germline V gene encodes CDR1 MGHDK and CDR2 SYGVNS. The V segment lost 2 bases and the J segment 2 bases; nucleotides outside the gene matches: 8. The length of the CDR3 is 16 residues.

This clonotype was found a few times. This chain links TRBV5-1 with TRBJ1-1, with D perhaps TRBD1 (6 bases). Germline V gene lookup returns CDR1 SGHRS and CDR2 YFSETQ. CDR3 length: 15 residues. Trimming pared 4 bases from V and 1 base from J, leaving 14 bases between. The DNA of the CDR3 is TGCGCCAGCAGCCCCGTGGGGGGGGCGAACACTGAAGCTTTCTTT. It translates to CASSPVGGANTEAFF.

V is TRBV30 and J is TRBJ2-2; the match to TRBD1 covers 12 bases. The V and J ends lost 3 bases and 6 bases, in that order; junction bases with no gene match: 5. The germline V gene has CDR1 GTSNPN and CDR2 SVGIG (reference sequence). The CDR3 runs 15 residues. CDR3 protein: CAWRGDRGRAGELFF. Here the CDR3 DNA reads TGTGCCTGGAGGGGGGACAGGGGGCGCGCCGGGGAGCTGTTTTTT.

This clonotype was detected only once. The chain has TRBV5-4 and TRBJ2-6; 7 bases agree with TRBD2. Per germline, CDR1 SGHNT and CDR2 YYREEE (reference sequence). J was trimmed by 0 bases and V by 4 bases; bases with no gene match: 10. This CDR3 contains 18 residues. For the CDR3, the DNA is TGTGCCAGCAGCGCCGTAGCGGGCCAAAGCTCTGGGGCCAACGTCCTGACTTTC. Translated, it gives CASSAVAGQSSGANVLTF.

The J gene is TRBJ1-1, the V gene TRBV12-3 or TRBV12-4; D possibly corresponds to TRBD1 (6 bases). The V end was cut by 6 bases, the J end by 5 bases, with 19 bases between. The CDR3 totals 15 residues. CDR3 sequence: CASRGEWGRVTEAFF. The CDR3 nucleotides are TGTGCCAGCAGGGGAGAATGGGGGCGGGTTACTGAAGCTTTCTTT.

The chain employs TRBV5-1 and TRBJ2-1; the D gene is possibly TRBD2 (5 bases). Germline CDR1 and CDR2: SGHRS and YFSETQ. This CDR3 region has 14 residues. V gave up 4 bases and J gave up 3 bases, with 11 bases separating them. The CDR3 protein is CASSPSEGYNEQFF. Written as DNA, the CDR3 is TGCGCCAGCAGCCCTTCTGAGGGCTACAATGAGCAGTTCTTC.

The chain is built from TRBV3-1 and TRBJ2-3; D tentatively reads TRBD1 or TRBD2 (5 bases each). Germline-derived CDR1 and CDR2 are LGHDT and YNNKEL (reference sequence). This CDR3 is built from 15 residues. V was cut by 5 bases and J by 4 bases, with 16 bases left in between. CDR3 region: CASSGTGPPSDTQYF. The DNA of the CDR3 is TGTGCCAGCAGCGGGACCGGGCCCCCCTCAGATACGCAGTATTTT.

This rearrangement joins TRBV28 to TRBJ2-5, with D unclear. The V end was cut by 7 bases, the J end by 5 bases, with 8 bases between. The length of the CDR3 is 11 residues. The germline V gene has CDR1 MDHEN and CDR2 SYDVKM. The CDR3 reads CASKRKETQYF. Written as DNA, the CDR3 is TGTGCCAGCAAGAGGAAGGAGACCCAGTACTTC.

The V and J genes are TRBV5-1 and TRBJ2-2; weak D call: TRBD1 (6 bases). The V and J ends lost 4 bases and 4 bases respectively, with 14 bases between them. The CDR3 sequence is 15 residues long. Germline values: CDR1 SGHRS, CDR2 YFSETQ. CDR3: CASSDLQGTTGELFF. In DNA, the CDR3 is TGCGCCAGCAGCGATTTACAGGGTACCACCGGGGAGCTGTTTTTT.

V usage is TRBV15 and J usage is TRBJ1-2; tentative D call: TRBD1 (5 bases). Germline V gene lookup returns CDR1 LNHNV and CDR2 YYDKDF (reference sequence). The CDR3 totals 15 residues. V dropped 1 base and J dropped 3 bases, with 12 bases sitting between them. The CDR3 nucleotides read TGTGCCACCAGCAGAGCACAGGTTGGAGACTATGGCTACACCTTC. Translation gives CATSRAQVGDYGYTF.

The rearrangement links TRBV20-1 to TRBJ2-1; TRBD2 agrees at 8 bases. CDR3 length: 15 amino acids. After removal of 5 bases from V and 6 bases from J, the junction contained 12 bases not matched to a gene. In germline, CDR1 is DFQATT, CDR2 SNEGSKA (reference sequence). The CDR3 DNA is TGCAGTGCTCTCCGGCGGCGGGGGGCCCTCAATGAGCAGTTCTTC. Translating gives CSALRRRGALNEQFF.

J is TRBJ2-7 and V is TRBV27, with D unclear. This CDR3 contains 17 residues. The germline V gene encodes CDR1 MNHEY and CDR2 SMNVEV (reference sequence). The V and J ends lost 1 base and 3 bases respectively, with 19 bases between them. CDR3 nucleotides: TGTGCCAGCAGTTTATACCCGCAAAACGACCGTGTCTACGAGCAGTACTTC. Translating gives CASSLYPQNDRVYEQYF.

The chain uses TRBV30 and TRBJ2-1; 11 bases match TRBD1. CDR1 and CDR2 from the germline V gene are GTSNPN and SVGIG (reference sequence). The ends lost 5 bases at V and 10 bases at J; junction bases unmatched: 7. CDR3 size: 13 residues. The CDR3 sequence is CAWVGQGAWEQFF. CDR3 coding DNA: TGTGCCTGGGTCGGACAGGGGGCCTGGGAGCAGTTCTTC.